The 18 T cell receptor beta chains below all came from one sample that was sequenced in a study of cytotoxic CD8 clonotypes in ibrutinib-treated CLL. Measured with immunoSEQ multiplex PCR; TCRdb has only the in-frame clones, and not every one. The sample carries 28,000 or so clones, approximately 60% recorded once. Sequencing was performed on PBMCs, taken before ibrutinib treatment. These receptor sequences come from a human donor with chronic lymphocytic leukemia.

V usage is TRBV19 and J usage is TRBJ2-3, with D perhaps assigned TRBD1 or TRBD2 (5 bases each). V dropped 5 bases and J dropped 3 bases, with 15 bases sitting between them. CDR3 length equals 15 residues. Germline V gene sequence: CDR1 LNHDA, CDR2 SQIVND (reference sequence). Here the CDR3 DNA reads TGTGCCAGTAGTTTGGGGGTCCGGGGTACAGATACGCAGTATTTT. Protein sequence: CASSLGVRGTDTQYF.

The chain uses TRBV6-1 and TRBJ1-1, with 11 bases identical to TRBD1. The junction had 1 base not matched to a gene; V was cut back by 4 bases and J by 0 bases. The CDR3 has 15 amino acids. Germline-derived CDR1 and CDR2 are MNHNS and SASEGT. CDR3 coding DNA: TGTGCCAGCAGTGCGGGACAGGGGGTGAACACTGAAGCTTTCTTT. Its translation: CASSAGQGVNTEAFF.

This chain joins TRBV5-1 and TRBJ2-7, with D maybe TRBD1 (5 bases). Trimming pared 0 bases from V and 0 bases from J, leaving 10 bases between. Germline CDR1 is SGHRS and CDR2 is YFSETQ. CDR3 length: 15 residues. CDR3 in amino acids: CASSLGATDSYEQYF. CDR3 DNA sequence: TGCGCCAGCAGCTTGGGGGCGACAGACTCCTACGAGCAGTACTTC.

This clone was seen a handful of times. The chain joins TRBV9 to TRBJ2-3, with 10 bases identical to TRBD2. Germline loops: CDR1 SGDLS, CDR2 YYNGEE. This CDR3 has 17 amino acids. The trim removed 0 bases at V and 1 base at J, leaving 5 bases unmatched. The CDR3 loop is CASSVASGGAGTDTQYF. The CDR3 coding sequence is TGTGCCAGCAGCGTAGCCAGCGGGGGGGCTGGCACAGATACGCAGTATTTT.

The chain carries TRBV14 and TRBJ1-1, with D possibly being TRBD1 (5 bases). This CDR3 region has 14 residues. Per germline, CDR1 SGHDN and CDR2 FVKESK. V lost 2 bases to trimming and J lost 4 bases, with 11 bases between them. CDR3 in amino acids: CASSQLSGGTEAFF. CDR3 nucleotide sequence: TGTGCCAGCAGCCAATTATCTGGGGGCACTGAAGCTTTCTTT.

The V gene is TRBV10-3, the J gene TRBJ2-1, with 9 bases matching TRBD2. The CDR3 length is 18 residues. CDR1 is ENHRY and CDR2 is SYGVKD in the germline V gene. Unmatched junction bases numbered 12, after V lost 0 bases and J lost 6 bases. CDR3 sequence reads: CAISESWQGGTSTNEQFF. CDR3 DNA sequence: TGTGCCATCAGTGAGTCCTGGCAGGGTGGGACTAGCACCAATGAGCAGTTCTTC.

The chain is built from TRBV7-9 and TRBJ2-7; no firm D call. Germline V CDR1 and CDR2: SEHNR, FQNEAQ (reference sequence). V gave up 5 bases and J gave up 4 bases, with 18 bases separating them. This CDR3 region has 15 residues. This chain's CDR3 is CASSQSNSEKYEQYF. Here the CDR3 DNA reads TGTGCCAGCAGCCAGAGTAACAGCGAGAAGTACGAGCAGTACTTC.

This clone has more than one count but fewer than ten. This chain links TRBV6-5 with TRBJ1-5, with 7 bases identical to TRBD1. Germline CDR1 is MNHEY and CDR2 is SVGAGI. V shed 6 bases, J shed 5 bases, and the junction held 4 bases outside the gene matches. There are 13 residues in the CDR3. The CDR3 is CASSTDRDQPQHF. The CDR3 region has the DNA TGTGCCAGCAGCACCGACAGGGATCAGCCCCAGCATTTT.

The genes are TRBV7-3 and TRBJ2-1; 7 bases are a match to TRBD1. The CDR3 runs 16 residues. Trimming took 4 bases from V and 8 from J; bases not matched to a gene: 14. Germline CDR1 SGHTA, CDR2 FQGTGA. For the CDR3, the DNA is TGTGCCAGCAGCTCAGACCCACAGGGGACGGTCTATGAGCAGTTCTTC. Residues: CASSSDPQGTVYEQFF.

The chain links TRBV5-6 to TRBJ2-5, with a possible D match to TRBD1 (6 bases). This CDR3 has 16 amino acids. CDR1 SGHDT and CDR2 YYEEEE come from the germline V gene. The ends were cut back, 3 bases at V and 4 bases at J, with 19 bases in the middle. CDR3 region: CASSYSGTPVGETQYF. The CDR3 DNA follows: TGTGCCAGCAGCTACTCCGGGACACCCGTGGGAGAGACCCAGTACTTC.

Only one count was recorded for this clone. The chain uses TRBV15 and TRBJ2-1; 7 bases line up with TRBD2. CDR1 LNHNV and CDR2 YYDKDF come from the germline V gene (reference sequence). J gave up 0 bases and V 5 bases, and 10 bases lay outside the gene matches. The CDR3 sequence is 17 residues long. The CDR3 DNA sequence: TGTGCCACCAGCTATCTAGCGGACCTTCACTCCTACAATGAGCAGTTCTTC. Its translation is CATSYLADLHSYNEQFF.

The V gene is TRBV27, the J gene TRBJ2-3; D ambiguous. CDR3 size: 15 residues. V was trimmed by 0 bases and J by 4 bases, leaving 11 bases between them. Germline V gene lookup returns CDR1 MNHEY and CDR2 SMNVEV (reference sequence). This chain's CDR3 is CASSLSRSSPDTQYF. In nucleotides, the CDR3 is TGTGCCAGCAGTTTATCGAGGTCCTCCCCAGATACGCAGTATTTT.

This clone has just one count. V gene TRBV4-2 combines with J gene TRBJ1-6, with D perhaps TRBD1 (6 bases). Per the germline V gene, CDR1 is LGHNA and CDR2 is YNFKEQ. Trimming cost V 6 bases and J 5 bases, with 11 bases left between them. The CDR3 extends over 14 amino acids. CDR3 nucleotides: TGTGCCAGCAGGGATGGACAGCATAATTCACCCCTCCACTTT. Amino acids: CASRDGQHNSPLHF.

This chain links TRBV5-1 with TRBJ2-3; tentatively, D is TRBD1 (6 bases). CDR1 is SGHRS, CDR2 YFSETQ, per germline. V lost 4 bases and J lost 1, with 19 bases in between. CDR3 length equals 17 residues. The CDR3 sequence: CASSGGWGPQGTDTQYF. In DNA, the CDR3 is TGCGCCAGCAGCGGTGGATGGGGGCCCCAAGGCACAGATACGCAGTATTTT.

This clone showed up just a few times. The chain links TRBV7-9 to TRBJ2-3, with D maybe TRBD2 (5 bases). Germline CDR1 and CDR2: SEHNR and FQNEAQ (reference sequence). V was shortened by 0 bases and J by 5 bases, with 15 bases between the two germline ends. There are 16 residues in the CDR3. The CDR3, as DNA: TGTGCCAGCAGCTTAGCTGGGAGACCCCTGGGAGATACGCAGTATTTT. Its protein product is CASSLAGRPLGDTQYF.

The chain links TRBV19 to TRBJ1-6; unclear D gene. Germline assignment: CDR1 LNHDA and CDR2 SQIVND (reference sequence). This CDR3 has 15 amino acids. Trimming pared 1 base from V and 2 bases from J, leaving 6 bases between. CDR3: CASSIGVAYNSPLHF. Written as DNA, the CDR3 is TGTGCCAGTAGTATAGGGGTTGCCTATAATTCACCCCTCCACTTT.

This clone has just a few counts. The chain recombines TRBV7-9 with TRBJ1-2; tentative D call: TRBD1 (6 bases). CDR3 length: 14 amino acids. V dropped 5 bases and J dropped 4 bases, with 14 bases sitting between them. CDR1 is SEHNR and CDR2 is FQNEAQ in the germline V gene (reference sequence). The CDR3 spells CASSALGGGYGYTF. In DNA form, the CDR3 reads TGTGCCAGCAGCGCGTTAGGGGGTGGCTATGGCTACACCTTC.

This chain links TRBV10-3 with TRBJ2-5; D is unclear. The CDR3 runs 14 residues. Germline V lookup: CDR1 ENHRY, CDR2 SYGVKD. Trimming took off 4 bases at V and 5 bases at J, with 14 bases between the two ends. The CDR3 bases are TGTGCCATCAGTGCACTGGGGTCCGGTGAGACCCAGTACTTC. It specifies CAISALGSGETQYF.